The rows below give T cell receptor beta chains drawn from one sample of a study of blood T cell repertoires in COVID-19. The protocol was immunoSEQ multiplex PCR, while the TCRdb copy is restricted to in-frame clones and leaves out a portion. The profile shows around 260,000 clones, around 86% of them singletons. Sequencing was done on a sample of peripheral blood. The receptors derive from a woman in her thirties or forties who had recovered from COVID-19. The CDR3 runs from the conserved cysteine through the conserved F or W. Fields, in order: D gene, clone size, J gene, V gene, CDR3 DNA, CDR3 protein. The D gene is left open where the match is weak. The size of a clone is reported for some rows only, either as once, few or many, or as a class for expanded clones.

d_gene: TRBD2; abundance: -; j_gene: TRBJ2-1; v_gene: TRBV24-1; CDR3nt: TGTGCCACCAGTCCCCGGGGGGGCAATGAGCAGTTCTTC; CDR3aa: CATSPRGGNEQFF
d_gene: TRBD1; abundance: -; j_gene: TRBJ2-6; v_gene: TRBV4-1; CDR3nt: TGCGCCAGCAGCCAAACAAGACAGGGCTCTGCTGGGGCCAACGTCCTGACTTTC; CDR3aa: CASSQTRQGSAGANVLTF
d_gene: -; abundance: -; j_gene: TRBJ1-6; v_gene: TRBV3-1/TRBV3-2; CDR3nt: TGTGCCAGCAGCCTAACATCGAGGTCACCCCTCCACTTT; CDR3aa: CASSLTSRSPLHF
d_gene: TRBD2; abundance: -; j_gene: TRBJ2-5; v_gene: TRBV7-6; CDR3nt: TGTGCCAGCAGCCCGGAGCTAGCGGGGGGGAGGAGTGAGACCCAGTACTTC; CDR3aa: CASSPELAGGRSETQYF
d_gene: -; abundance: -; j_gene: TRBJ1-2; v_gene: TRBV28; CDR3nt: TGTGCCAGCAAGCAGGGGAGGGGGGGAGGCTATGGCTACACCTTC; CDR3aa: CASKQGRGGGYGYTF
d_gene: -; abundance: -; j_gene: TRBJ1-1; v_gene: TRBV14; CDR3nt: TGTGCCAGCACCCTTTATCGAGGAAGTGAAGCTTTCTTT; CDR3aa: CASTLYRGSEAFF
d_gene: -; abundance: -; j_gene: TRBJ2-1; v_gene: TRBV19; CDR3nt: TGTGCCAGTAGTATTCGGTATGAGCAGTTCTTC; CDR3aa: CASSIRYEQFF
d_gene: TRBD1; abundance: once; j_gene: TRBJ2-1; v_gene: TRBV24-1; CDR3nt: TGTGCCACCAGTAGGGGGCCAGCCTACAATGAGCAGTTCTTC; CDR3aa: CATSRGPAYNEQFF
d_gene: TRBD1; abundance: -; j_gene: TRBJ2-2; v_gene: TRBV24-1; CDR3nt: TGTGCCACCAGCCTTACAGGGGCCACCGGGGAGCTGTTTTTT; CDR3aa: CATSLTGATGELFF
d_gene: -; abundance: -; j_gene: TRBJ2-5; v_gene: TRBV29-1; CDR3nt: TGCAGCGGGCGGATTCAGGAGGCCCAAGAGACCCAGTACTTC; CDR3aa: CSGRIQEAQETQYF
d_gene: TRBD1; abundance: -; j_gene: TRBJ1-4; v_gene: TRBV6-6; CDR3nt: TGTGCCAGCAGGACTGGTCCCGCAGGGGGAGGTGAAAAACTGTTTTTT; CDR3aa: CASRTGPAGGGEKLFF
d_gene: TRBD2; abundance: -; j_gene: TRBJ2-1; v_gene: TRBV7-2; CDR3nt: TGTGCCAGCAGCTTAGTAGCGGGAGTCACCAATGAGCAGTTCTTC; CDR3aa: CASSLVAGVTNEQFF
d_gene: -; abundance: -; j_gene: TRBJ2-7; v_gene: TRBV2; CDR3nt: TGTGCCAGCAACTCCCGGGAAGCGGGTGGATACGAGCAGTACTTC; CDR3aa: CASNSREAGGYEQYF
d_gene: TRBD1; abundance: -; j_gene: TRBJ1-4; v_gene: TRBV7-9; CDR3nt: TGTGCCAGCAGGCATTACCGATCCGGGACAGCCTTAGATGAAAAACTGTTTTTT; CDR3aa: CASRHYRSGTALDEKLFF
d_gene: -; abundance: -; j_gene: TRBJ2-7; v_gene: TRBV27; CDR3nt: TGTGCCAGCAGCCCCAGGGCAGCATACTACGAGCAGTACTTC; CDR3aa: CASSPRAAYYEQYF
d_gene: TRBD1; abundance: -; j_gene: TRBJ2-1; v_gene: TRBV24-1; CDR3nt: TGTGCCACCAGTGCCACGGGGGGACAGGGATTTCTACTGTCCTACAATGAGCAGTTCTTC; CDR3aa: CATSATGGQGFLLSYNEQFF
d_gene: TRBD1; abundance: -; j_gene: TRBJ2-1; v_gene: TRBV11-2; CDR3nt: TGTGCCAGCAGCCCCGCGGGACAGGACTACAATGAGCAGTTCTTC; CDR3aa: CASSPAGQDYNEQFF
d_gene: TRBD2; abundance: -; j_gene: TRBJ2-1; v_gene: TRBV19; CDR3nt: TGTGCCAGTAGCACCCAATCTAGCGGGAACCTAAATGAGCAGTTCTTC; CDR3aa: CASSTQSSGNLNEQFF
d_gene: TRBD2; abundance: -; j_gene: TRBJ2-1; v_gene: TRBV11-2; CDR3nt: TGTGCCAGCAGCTCCACGGCTAAGGCTAGCGGGAACTACAATGAGCAGTTCTTC; CDR3aa: CASSSTAKASGNYNEQFF
d_gene: TRBD2; abundance: once; j_gene: TRBJ2-3; v_gene: TRBV27; CDR3nt: TGTGCCAGCAGTGACATTCGCACCGTACTAGCGGAAGCTAGCACAGATACGCAGTATTTT; CDR3aa: CASSDIRTVLAEASTDTQYF
d_gene: TRBD2; abundance: -; j_gene: TRBJ2-7; v_gene: TRBV4-1; CDR3nt: TGCGCCAGCAGCCCGGGGACTACGAGCGAGCAGTACTTC; CDR3aa: CASSPGTTSEQYF
d_gene: TRBD2; abundance: -; j_gene: TRBJ2-2; v_gene: TRBV7-6; CDR3nt: TGTGCCAGCAGCCCGAAGACTAGCGGGAGTCGCACCGGGGAGCTGTTTTTT; CDR3aa: CASSPKTSGSRTGELFF
d_gene: -; abundance: -; j_gene: TRBJ2-7; v_gene: TRBV28; CDR3nt: TGTGCCAGCAGACCCCCGCACTGGAGCTCCTACGAGCAGTACTTC; CDR3aa: CASRPPHWSSYEQYF
d_gene: -; abundance: -; j_gene: TRBJ1-5; v_gene: TRBV3-1/TRBV3-2; CDR3nt: TGTGCCAGCAGCCTCGCCGGGTCCAGTAGCAATCAGCCCCAGCATTTT; CDR3aa: CASSLAGSSSNQPQHF
d_gene: -; abundance: -; j_gene: TRBJ2-3; v_gene: TRBV19; CDR3nt: TGTGCCAGTAGTACCAGGTCCCTCGGCGCCACAGATACGCAGTATTTT; CDR3aa: CASSTRSLGATDTQYF
d_gene: TRBD1; abundance: -; j_gene: TRBJ1-2; v_gene: TRBV28; CDR3nt: TGTGCCAGCAGTTCAGGGGGCGATGGCTACACCTTC; CDR3aa: CASSSGGDGYTF
d_gene: -; abundance: -; j_gene: TRBJ2-1; v_gene: TRBV7-2; CDR3nt: TGTGCCAGCAGCGTGGGCTCCGGAACCTACAATGAGCAGTTCTTC; CDR3aa: CASSVGSGTYNEQFF
d_gene: TRBD1; abundance: -; j_gene: TRBJ2-7; v_gene: TRBV27; CDR3nt: TGTGCCAGCAGGGGACCCGGGACAGGGAACGACGAGCAGTACTTC; CDR3aa: CASRGPGTGNDEQYF
d_gene: -; abundance: -; j_gene: TRBJ1-6; v_gene: TRBV2; CDR3nt: TGTGCCAGCAGTGGGGGGAGGGACGTGACAGGTTCTGCTTCACCCCTCCACTTT; CDR3aa: CASSGGRDVTGSASPLHF
d_gene: TRBD1; abundance: -; j_gene: TRBJ1-2; v_gene: TRBV27; CDR3nt: TGTGCCAGCAGTCCACCGGGACAGCCCTATGGCTACACCTTC; CDR3aa: CASSPPGQPYGYTF
d_gene: -; abundance: -; j_gene: TRBJ2-3; v_gene: TRBV6-4; CDR3nt: TGTGCCAGCAGTGACTCCCGCGGTGGCACAGATACGCAGTATTTT; CDR3aa: CASSDSRGGTDTQYF
d_gene: TRBD1; abundance: -; j_gene: TRBJ2-7; v_gene: TRBV15; CDR3nt: TGTGCCACCAGCGGCCGGGACAGGACCTACGAGCAGTACTTC; CDR3aa: CATSGRDRTYEQYF
d_gene: TRBD1; abundance: -; j_gene: TRBJ2-3; v_gene: TRBV6-1; CDR3nt: TGTGCCAGCAGTGAACAGGGGGATCTGCAGTATTTT; CDR3aa: CASSEQGDLQYF
d_gene: -; abundance: -; j_gene: TRBJ2-5; v_gene: TRBV18; CDR3nt: TGTGCCAGCTCACCCCCGGCAGGGGAAGAGACCCAGTACTTC; CDR3aa: CASSPPAGEETQYF
d_gene: -; abundance: -; j_gene: TRBJ2-7; v_gene: TRBV6-5; CDR3nt: TGTGCCAGCAGCCGCCTACCGGACAGCTTCTACGAGCAGTACTTC; CDR3aa: CASSRLPDSFYEQYF
d_gene: -; abundance: once; j_gene: TRBJ2-1; v_gene: TRBV3-1/TRBV3-2; CDR3nt: TGTGCCAGCAGCCAATCCAGGGCGAACAATGAGCAGTTCTTC; CDR3aa: CASSQSRANNEQFF
d_gene: TRBD2; abundance: -; j_gene: TRBJ2-5; v_gene: TRBV10-3; CDR3nt: TGTGCCATTTGGCCGGGACTAGCGTCGGAGACCCAGTACTTC; CDR3aa: CAIWPGLASETQYF
d_gene: TRBD2; abundance: -; j_gene: TRBJ2-7; v_gene: TRBV11-2; CDR3nt: TGTGCCAGCAGCTCGGGGGGGGTTGGGTACTTC; CDR3aa: CASSSGGVGYF
d_gene: -; abundance: -; j_gene: TRBJ2-7; v_gene: TRBV19; CDR3nt: TGTGCCAGTAGTAGTGGGAGGAGTTCCTACGAGCAGTACTTC; CDR3aa: CASSSGRSSYEQYF
d_gene: -; abundance: -; j_gene: TRBJ1-1; v_gene: TRBV3-1/TRBV3-2; CDR3nt: TGTGCCAGCAGCCAAGATGCCAGACACGAAGCTTTCTTT; CDR3aa: CASSQDARHEAFF
d_gene: TRBD1; abundance: -; j_gene: TRBJ2-7; v_gene: TRBV28; CDR3nt: TGTGCCAGCAGTTTTCCGGGACAGGGCTACGAGCAGTACTTC; CDR3aa: CASSFPGQGYEQYF
d_gene: TRBD2; abundance: -; j_gene: TRBJ2-1; v_gene: TRBV28; CDR3nt: TGTGCCAGCAGTTCTGCGGGACTAGCCCGACAGATTTACAATGAGCAGTTCTTC; CDR3aa: CASSSAGLARQIYNEQFF
d_gene: -; abundance: -; j_gene: TRBJ2-7; v_gene: TRBV20-1; CDR3nt: TGCAGTGCTTTGGACACCTACGAGCAGTACTTC; CDR3aa: CSALDTYEQYF
d_gene: -; abundance: -; j_gene: TRBJ1-2; v_gene: TRBV5-1; CDR3nt: TGCGCCAGCAGCGGAACAGGGAGCTATGGCTACACCTTC; CDR3aa: CASSGTGSYGYTF
d_gene: -; abundance: -; j_gene: TRBJ2-7; v_gene: TRBV7-6; CDR3nt: TGTGCCGGGCATAGAGACGAGCAGTACTTC; CDR3aa: CAGHRDEQYF
d_gene: -; abundance: -; j_gene: TRBJ1-1; v_gene: TRBV9; CDR3nt: TGTGCCAGCAGCGGGCTCATGAACACTGAAGCTTTCTTT; CDR3aa: CASSGLMNTEAFF
d_gene: TRBD1; abundance: -; j_gene: TRBJ1-5; v_gene: TRBV30; CDR3nt: TGTGCCTGGAGCGGGGTGGCAGGGGGAGTGACGGGCAATCAGCCCCAGCATTTT; CDR3aa: CAWSGVAGGVTGNQPQHF
d_gene: -; abundance: -; j_gene: TRBJ2-5; v_gene: TRBV28; CDR3nt: TGTGCCAGCAGTCCGTTAGGAAAACAGGTCCAAGAGACCCAGTACTTC; CDR3aa: CASSPLGKQVQETQYF
d_gene: -; abundance: -; j_gene: TRBJ2-2; v_gene: TRBV18; CDR3nt: TGTGCCAGCTCACCACCGGGTGAGGTCGGGGAGCTGTTTTTT; CDR3aa: CASSPPGEVGELFF
d_gene: -; abundance: -; j_gene: TRBJ2-3; v_gene: TRBV7-8; CDR3nt: TGTGCCAGCAGCTTTTTAGCAGAGAGCCTTCGAGATACGCAGTATTTT; CDR3aa: CASSFLAESLRDTQYF
d_gene: -; abundance: -; j_gene: TRBJ2-1; v_gene: TRBV7-3; CDR3nt: TGTGCCAGCAGCCCTAGCCTTTCGGGCAATGAGCAGTTCTTC; CDR3aa: CASSPSLSGNEQFF
d_gene: TRBD2; abundance: many; j_gene: TRBJ2-3; v_gene: TRBV7-9; CDR3nt: TGTGCCAGCAGCTTACGCGGACTAGCGACAATAACAGATACGCAGTATTTT; CDR3aa: CASSLRGLATITDTQYF
d_gene: TRBD2; abundance: -; j_gene: TRBJ2-2; v_gene: TRBV5-4; CDR3nt: TGTGCCAGCAGCTTGCCGGGACTAGCGGGAGTGTCGGCCGGGGAGCTGTTTTTT; CDR3aa: CASSLPGLAGVSAGELFF
d_gene: -; abundance: -; j_gene: TRBJ1-6; v_gene: TRBV11-3; CDR3nt: TGTGCCAGCAGTAGCGAGGGCTCCTATAATTCACCCCTCCACTTT; CDR3aa: CASSSEGSYNSPLHF